The entry that follows covers one TCR beta chain sequence. Before being deemed recovered, Cohort 3 donors had two negative PCRs, clearance, or symptom resolution. The data belong to a study of blood T cell repertoires in COVID-19. V was pared by 2 bases and J by 8 bases, with 10 bases between. The CDR3 totals 14 residues. Germline V lookup: CDR1 LGHNA, CDR2 YNFKEQ. Here immunoSEQ multiplex PCR was the method, and the copy in TCRdb shows in-frame clones only, minus some. The table lists around 300,000 clones, about nine tenths of them singletons. This rearrangement joins TRBV4-2 to TRBJ1-6; no clear D. The sequence came from a woman aged 25-40 years who had recovered from COVID-19. The sequenced material came from PBMCs or T cells enriched from blood (not recorded which). In DNA form, the CDR3 reads TGTGCCAGCAGCCAAACGGGGAGTTATTCACCCCTCCACTTT. Its protein product is CASSQTGSYSPLHF.